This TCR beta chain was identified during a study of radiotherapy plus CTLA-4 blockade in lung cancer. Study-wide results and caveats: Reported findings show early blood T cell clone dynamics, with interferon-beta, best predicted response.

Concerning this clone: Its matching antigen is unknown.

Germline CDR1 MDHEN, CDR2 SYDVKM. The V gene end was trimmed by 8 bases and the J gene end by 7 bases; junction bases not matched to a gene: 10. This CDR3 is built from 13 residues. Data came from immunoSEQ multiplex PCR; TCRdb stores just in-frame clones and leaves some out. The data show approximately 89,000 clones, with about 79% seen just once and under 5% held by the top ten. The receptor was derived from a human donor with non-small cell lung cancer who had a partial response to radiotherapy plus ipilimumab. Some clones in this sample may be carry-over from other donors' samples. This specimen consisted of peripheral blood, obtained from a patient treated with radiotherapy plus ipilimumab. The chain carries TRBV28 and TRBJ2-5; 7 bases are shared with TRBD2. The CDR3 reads CASAPGGGGTQYF. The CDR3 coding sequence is TGTGCCAGCGCGCCAGGAGGCGGGGGGACCCAGTACTTC.